A selection of T cell receptor beta chains follows, all from one sample in a study of blood T cell repertoires in COVID-19. Assay used: immunoSEQ multiplex PCR; TCRdb lists only in-frame clones, some missing. The sample yields 200,000 to 250,000 clones, approximately 78% seen once. The specimen sequenced was peripheral blood. The receptors stem from a woman younger than 30 with acute or convalescent COVID-19. Both conserved end residues are part of each CDR3. A D gene is named only where the DNA matches it firmly. Clone size is shown for a subset of rows, as once, few, many or a class of expanded clone.

clone_size	j_call	d_call	v_call	cdr3_nt	cdr3_aa
NA	TRBJ2-3	TRBD2	TRBV5-1	TGCGCCAGCAGCCCGGGTCCTAGCGGGAGTGGGGCAGATACGCAGTATTTT	CASSPGPSGSGADTQYF
once	TRBJ2-3	NA	TRBV10-1	TGCGCCAGCAGTGAGTCTTCGTCGTTTGCGGATACGCAGTATTTT	CASSESSSFADTQYF
NA	TRBJ2-7	TRBD2	TRBV6-5	TGTGCCAGCAGGGAGAGCGGGAGGTTCGAGCAGTACTTC	CASRESGRFEQYF
NA	TRBJ1-6	TRBD1	TRBV28	TGTGCCAGCCGGACAGGGGGCGAGGATAATTCACCCCTCCACTTT	CASRTGGEDNSPLHF
NA	TRBJ1-6	NA	TRBV30	TGTGCCTGGAGTGTACGGGTGGCGCCCCTCCACTTT	CAWSVRVAPLHF
NA	TRBJ2-7	TRBD2	TRBV19	TGTGCCAGTAGCGGGAGGTTCTACGAGCAGTACTTC	CASSGRFYEQYF
NA	TRBJ2-3	NA	TRBV11-3	TGTGCCAGCAGCTTAGGACCCAGCGCAACGCAGTATTTT	CASSLGPSATQYF
NA	TRBJ2-7	TRBD2	TRBV6-5	TGTGCCAGCAGCCCGACTAGCGGGAACTACGAGCAGTACTTC	CASSPTSGNYEQYF
NA	TRBJ2-2	TRBD1	TRBV6-6	TGTGCCAGCAGATTGGACAGGCCCTCGGTAGAGCTGTTTTTT	CASRLDRPSVELFF
NA	TRBJ1-4	TRBD1	TRBV5-4	TGTGCCAGCAGCTTGGGACAGGGGAACCCCATTGAAAAACTGTTTTTT	CASSLGQGNPIEKLFF